The 4 T cell receptor beta chains given below trace back to one sample, sequenced in a study of T cell changes during pregnancy in multiple sclerosis (dated by TCRdb to between 2018 and 2021). The method was the immunoSEQ multiplex PCR assay. The table was pulled from immuneACCESS by TCRdb, which kept in-frame rearrangements only. Such tables lose some clones; where checked, under half of the loss comes from unresolved V genes, and the rest has no known cause. Across this sample there are 130,000 or so clones, with 93% seen only once. Jointly, the top ten make up roughly 5.7% of the sample. Sample: peripheral blood, taken before pregnancy. Every receptor here comes from a female donor with multiple sclerosis, enrolled in a pregnancy study.

The rearrangement links TRBV14 to TRBJ1-1; D is perhaps TRBD1 (5 bases). This CDR3 region has 14 residues. CDR1 is SGHDN and CDR2 is FVKESK in the germline V gene. Deletions cut 0 bases from V and 5 bases from J, with 10 bases between. CDR3 sequence reads: CASSQDTGGTEAFF. For the CDR3, the DNA is TGTGCCAGCAGCCAAGACACGGGGGGGACTGAAGCTTTCTTT.

The chain employs TRBV18 and TRBJ1-2; D may be TRBD1 (6 bases). The CDR3 extends over 14 amino acids. V lost 4 bases and J lost 0, with 9 bases in between. The germline V gene has CDR1 KGHSH and CDR2 LQKENI. CDR3 DNA: TGTGCCAGCTCACTGGGGGCAACTAACTATGGCTACACCTTC. As protein: CASSLGATNYGYTF.

The V call is TRBV7-2, the J call TRBJ2-5; 9 bases are a match to TRBD2. Trimming took 2 bases from V and 5 from J; bases not matched to a gene: 15. CDR1 is SGHTA and CDR2 is FQGNSA in the germline V gene. This CDR3 is built from 18 residues. The CDR3 protein is CASSLRAGGPRLHETQYF. Here the CDR3 DNA reads TGTGCCAGCAGCTTACGGGCGGGAGGGCCTAGGTTGCATGAGACCCAGTACTTC. Drawing the rest from reference TRBV7-2 and TRBJ2-5, the complete variable domain is GAGVSQSPSNKVTEKGKDVELRCDPISGHTALYWYRQSLGQGLEFLIYFQGNSAPDKSGLPSDRFSAERTGGSVSTLTIQRTQQEDSAVYLCASSLRAGGPRLHETQYFGPGTRLLVL.

The chain carries TRBV6-1 and TRBJ1-5; D unresolved. The CDR3 extends over 14 amino acids. V lost 0 bases and J lost 8, with 11 bases in between. Looked up from germline, CDR1 is MNHNS and CDR2 is SASEGT. The chain's CDR3 is CASSEALQPEPQHF. DNA for the CDR3: TGTGCCAGCAGTGAAGCGCTTCAACCGGAGCCCCAGCATTTT.